What follows are 9 T cell receptor beta chains derived from one specimen sequenced in a study of T cells after yellow fever vaccination. TCRdb called the 5' RACE reads again in MiXCR, with one record for every CDR3 protein. The sample lists more than 450,000 distinct CDR3 sequences, about a fifth occurring once. Sequencing used PBMCs, obtained about 20 days after the first yellow fever vaccination. The receptors originated from a man younger than 30 who received the YFV17D yellow fever vaccine.

The V call is TRBV6-2 or TRBV6-3, the J call TRBJ2-1; D is uncertain. V was trimmed by 0 bases and J by 6 bases, leaving 12 bases between them. Germline lookup yields CDR1 MNHEY and CDR2 SVGEGT. The CDR3 runs to 15 residues. The DNA for the CDR3 is TGTGCCAGCAGTTACTCGCCACCTCCCGTCAATGAGCAGTTCTTC. Its protein is CASSYSPPPVNEQFF.

The chain recombines TRBV12-3 or TRBV12-4 with TRBJ2-5; D call uncertain. The CDR3 runs 12 residues. The germline V and J ends were trimmed by 5 bases and 1 base, with 5 bases remaining between them. CDR3 protein: CASSDIQETQYF. CDR3 sequence (DNA): TGTGCCAGCAGTGACATCCAAGAGACCCAGTACTTC.

This chain links TRBV12-3 or TRBV12-4 with TRBJ2-7; a possible D gene is TRBD2 (6 bases). V lost 6 bases to trimming and J lost 5 bases, with 11 bases between them. The CDR3 consists of 12 residues. CDR3 DNA sequence: TGTGCCAGCAGACTGGGGGGACACGAGCAGTACTTC. The encoded protein is CASRLGGHEQYF.

The V and J genes are TRBV7-9 and TRBJ2-1; 8 bases line up with TRBD2. The CDR3 runs 16 residues. From germline, CDR1 is SEHNR and CDR2 FQNEAQ (reference sequence). The junction had 3 bases not matched to a gene; V was cut back by 0 bases and J by 2 bases. This CDR3 is CASSLAPGGAYNEQFF. CDR3 nucleotide sequence: TGTGCCAGCAGCTTAGCGCCCGGGGGGGCCTACAATGAGCAGTTCTTC.

The chain combines TRBV10-3 with TRBJ2-1; 7 bases match TRBD1. Germline CDR1 is ENHRY and CDR2 is SYGVKD. The CDR3 extends over 15 amino acids. V lost 6 bases and J lost 10; bases outside the gene matches: 15. The CDR3 loop reads CAIREGDRVSGEQFF. In nucleotides, the CDR3 is TGTGCCATCAGAGAAGGTGACAGGGTATCTGGCGAGCAGTTCTTC.

This clonotype was detected a few times. The chain uses TRBV29-1 and TRBJ1-1; no definite D call. CDR3 length: 11 amino acids. The V gene's germline CDR1 is SQVTM and CDR2 ANQGSEA. The CDR3 sequence is CSAWLNTEAFF. CDR3 nucleotides: TGCAGTGCATGGCTGAACACTGAAGCTTTCTTT.

This chain joins TRBV7-2 and TRBJ2-1; TRBD2 agrees at 7 bases. CDR1 and CDR2 from the germline V gene are SGHTA and FQGNSA. V lost 1 base, J lost 5 bases, and 5 bases stayed unmatched. The CDR3 spans 15 residues. Written as DNA, the CDR3 is TGTGCCAGCAGCTTAGTGAGACTAGCAGACAATGAGCAGTTCTTC. Translated: CASSLVRLADNEQFF.

The chain has TRBV20-1 and TRBJ1-5; D is ambiguous. Trimming removed 1 base at V and 0 bases at J, with 10 bases between. The CDR3 loop spans 15 amino acids. Germline assignment: CDR1 DFQATT and CDR2 SNEGSKA (reference sequence). CDR3 coding DNA: TGCAGTGCTAGAGGGGCCCCCACTAGCAATCAGCCCCAGCATTTT. Its translation: CSARGAPTSNQPQHF.

The chain uses TRBV3-1 and TRBJ2-1; D not certain. Germline CDR1 reads LGHDT; CDR2 reads YNNKEL (reference sequence). V lost 4 bases to trimming and J lost 0 bases, with 10 bases between them. The CDR3 has 15 residues. Here the CDR3 reads CASSPRFPSYNEQFF. DNA for the CDR3: TGTGCCAGCAGCCCCCGCTTCCCCTCCTACAATGAGCAGTTCTTC.